The rows below give T cell receptor beta chains drawn from one sample of a study of blood T cell repertoires in COVID-19. Sequencing was performed with immunoSEQ multiplex PCR; in TCRdb, only in-frame clones are kept and a portion is missing. Of 380,000 or so clones in the sample, roughly 90% are singletons; the top ten hold around 0.95%. Sequencing used PBMCs or T cells enriched from blood (not recorded which). The source of these receptors is a woman in her 30s with acute COVID-19. CDR3s include the opening cysteine and the closing phenylalanine or tryptophan. Fields, in order: D gene, clone size, J gene, V gene, CDR3 DNA, CDR3 protein. The D gene is left open where the match is weak. The size field is filled for only some rows; it gives once, few, many or a size class.

D gene: .; clone size: .; J gene: TRBJ1-6; V gene: TRBV5-6; CDR3 DNA: TGTGCCAGCAGCTTTGTACAGGGAGGGGATTCACCCCTCCACTTT; CDR3 protein: CASSFVQGGDSPLHF
D gene: .; clone size: .; J gene: TRBJ1-1; V gene: TRBV12-5; CDR3 DNA: TGTGCTAGTGGTTTGCCTCCCACCGGGACATTGAACACTGAAGCTTTCTTT; CDR3 protein: CASGLPPTGTLNTEAFF
D gene: .; clone size: .; J gene: TRBJ2-1; V gene: TRBV25-1; CDR3 DNA: TGTGCCAGCAGTCTGGGGGCGAAAAATGAGCAGTTCTTC; CDR3 protein: CASSLGAKNEQFF
D gene: .; clone size: .; J gene: TRBJ2-3; V gene: TRBV9; CDR3 DNA: TGTGCCAGCAGCGTAGCACAGGTTGGCACAGATACGCAGTATTTT; CDR3 protein: CASSVAQVGTDTQYF
D gene: .; clone size: .; J gene: TRBJ1-3; V gene: TRBV29-1; CDR3 DNA: TGCAGCGTCTCCGGCGGAGACTCTGGAAACACCATATATTTT; CDR3 protein: CSVSGGDSGNTIYF
D gene: TRBD1; clone size: few; J gene: TRBJ1-2; V gene: TRBV9; CDR3 DNA: TGTGCCAGCAGCGCCCATGGGGACAGCCCCTATGGCTACACCTTC; CDR3 protein: CASSAHGDSPYGYTF
D gene: TRBD2; clone size: .; J gene: TRBJ2-7; V gene: TRBV5-8; CDR3 DNA: TGTGCCAGCAGCTCTCCGGGACTAGCGGGGTTATTCTCCTACGAGCAGTACTTC; CDR3 protein: CASSSPGLAGLFSYEQYF
D gene: .; clone size: .; J gene: TRBJ2-3; V gene: TRBV4-3; CDR3 DNA: TGCGCCAGCAGCCAGTTCGGGAACCCAACGACTAGCACAGATACGCAGTATTTT; CDR3 protein: CASSQFGNPTTSTDTQYF
D gene: TRBD2; clone size: .; J gene: TRBJ2-5; V gene: TRBV7-2; CDR3 DNA: TGTGCCAGCAGCTTAGTAGGGGGGGCTAGCGGGGCCCGAGAGACCCAGTACTTC; CDR3 protein: CASSLVGGASGARETQYF
D gene: TRBD1; clone size: .; J gene: TRBJ1-2; V gene: TRBV24-1; CDR3 DNA: TGTGCCACCAGTGACGCAGGGGGCTGGGGCTATGGCTACACCTTC; CDR3 protein: CATSDAGGWGYGYTF
D gene: .; clone size: .; J gene: TRBJ1-4; V gene: TRBV27; CDR3 DNA: TGTGCCAGCAGGGGAGGGGGGACTACTAATGAAAAACTGTTTTTT; CDR3 protein: CASRGGGTTNEKLFF
D gene: TRBD1; clone size: .; J gene: TRBJ1-2; V gene: TRBV29-1; CDR3 DNA: TGCAGCGTTTCCGGGACAGGGCCCTATGGCTACACCTTC; CDR3 protein: CSVSGTGPYGYTF
D gene: TRBD1; clone size: .; J gene: TRBJ2-4; V gene: TRBV7-3; CDR3 DNA: TGTGCCAGCAGCACACAGGGGACGTTGAACATTCAGTACTTC; CDR3 protein: CASSTQGTLNIQYF
D gene: .; clone size: .; J gene: TRBJ2-3; V gene: TRBV3-1/TRBV3-2; CDR3 DNA: TGTGCCAGCAGCCACAACAGCTACCTTGGCACAGATACGCAGTATTTT; CDR3 protein: CASSHNSYLGTDTQYF
D gene: TRBD1; clone size: .; J gene: TRBJ2-3; V gene: TRBV5-1; CDR3 DNA: TGCGCCAGCAGCTTAGGACAGGGGGCAGATACGCAGTATTTT; CDR3 protein: CASSLGQGADTQYF
D gene: .; clone size: .; J gene: TRBJ1-3; V gene: TRBV9; CDR3 DNA: TGTGCCAGCAGCGTTCGAGACTCTGGAAACACCATATATTTT; CDR3 protein: CASSVRDSGNTIYF
D gene: .; clone size: .; J gene: TRBJ2-2; V gene: TRBV19; CDR3 DNA: TGTGCCAGTAGTTGGGGGCCGGGCACCGGGGAGCTGTTTTTT; CDR3 protein: CASSWGPGTGELFF
D gene: TRBD1; clone size: .; J gene: TRBJ2-7; V gene: TRBV27; CDR3 DNA: TGTGCCAGCGCACAGGGACAGACCTACGAGCAGTACTTC; CDR3 protein: CASAQGQTYEQYF
D gene: .; clone size: .; J gene: TRBJ1-4; V gene: TRBV18; CDR3 DNA: TGTGCCAGCTCTCGCCGCTCGAGAGATAATGAAAAACTGTTTTTT; CDR3 protein: CASSRRSRDNEKLFF
D gene: .; clone size: .; J gene: TRBJ2-3; V gene: TRBV27; CDR3 DNA: TGTGCCAGCAGTTTAGACGGGTCCGGGCTAGCTTTATACCGGAGCACAGATACGCAGTATTTT; CDR3 protein: CASSLDGSGLALYRSTDTQYF
D gene: TRBD1; clone size: .; J gene: TRBJ1-3; V gene: TRBV5-6; CDR3 DNA: TGTGCCAGCACCACCTTGGGACAGGGGGCTGGAAACACCATATATTTT; CDR3 protein: CASTTLGQGAGNTIYF
D gene: .; clone size: .; J gene: TRBJ2-7; V gene: TRBV11-2; CDR3 DNA: TGTGCCAGCAGCTTTGGGCCAGGCGAGCAGTACTTC; CDR3 protein: CASSFGPGEQYF
D gene: TRBD2; clone size: .; J gene: TRBJ2-1; V gene: TRBV5-1; CDR3 DNA: TGCGCCAGCAGCTCCGGGACTAGTGTAACCAATGAGCAGTTCTTC; CDR3 protein: CASSSGTSVTNEQFF
D gene: .; clone size: once; J gene: TRBJ1-1; V gene: TRBV2; CDR3 DNA: TGTGCCAGCGGCGGGGGGCATACCACTGAAGCTTTCTTT; CDR3 protein: CASGGGHTTEAFF
D gene: TRBD2; clone size: few; J gene: TRBJ2-1; V gene: TRBV9; CDR3 DNA: TGTGCCAGCAGCGTGCCCAGGGCGGGGGCCTACAATGAGCAGTTCTTC; CDR3 protein: CASSVPRAGAYNEQFF
D gene: .; clone size: .; J gene: TRBJ1-5; V gene: TRBV6-6; CDR3 DNA: TGTGCCAGCAGCCAGTATTTCGGACAGAGCAATCAGCCCCAGCATTTT; CDR3 protein: CASSQYFGQSNQPQHF
D gene: TRBD2; clone size: .; J gene: TRBJ2-1; V gene: TRBV2; CDR3 DNA: TGTGCCAGCAGTCACGGGACGGGGGGGTTCAATGAGCAGTTCTTC; CDR3 protein: CASSHGTGGFNEQFF
D gene: TRBD2; clone size: .; J gene: TRBJ2-7; V gene: TRBV19; CDR3 DNA: TGTGCCAGTAGTATCGGGACTAGGGAGAGCGAGCAGTACTTC; CDR3 protein: CASSIGTRESEQYF
D gene: TRBD1; clone size: .; J gene: TRBJ2-7; V gene: TRBV28; CDR3 DNA: TGTGCCAGCAGTTTCTCCGGGACAGGGGCCTACGAGCAGTACTTC; CDR3 protein: CASSFSGTGAYEQYF
D gene: TRBD1; clone size: .; J gene: TRBJ1-2; V gene: TRBV7-2; CDR3 DNA: TGTGCCAGCAGCTTATATAGGACAGGGAGGGGTAAAGACTATGGCTACACCTTC; CDR3 protein: CASSLYRTGRGKDYGYTF
D gene: .; clone size: .; J gene: TRBJ1-5; V gene: TRBV19; CDR3 DNA: TGTGCCAGTAGTAGGGCAAGGACCGAGGGACAGCCCCAGCATTTT; CDR3 protein: CASSRARTEGQPQHF
D gene: .; clone size: .; J gene: TRBJ1-4; V gene: TRBV3-1/TRBV3-2; CDR3 DNA: TGTGCCAGCAGCCAAGAGGGGAGAGGAGAAAAACTGTTTTTT; CDR3 protein: CASSQEGRGEKLFF
D gene: TRBD2; clone size: .; J gene: TRBJ2-5; V gene: TRBV7-9; CDR3 DNA: TGTGCCAGCAGCTTTTTGAGCGGGGGTGGGGAGACCCAGTACTTC; CDR3 protein: CASSFLSGGGETQYF
D gene: .; clone size: once; J gene: TRBJ1-2; V gene: TRBV3-1/TRBV3-2; CDR3 DNA: TGTGCCAGCAGCCAAGATACCGGACTGGGAGTCGGCTACACCTTC; CDR3 protein: CASSQDTGLGVGYTF
D gene: TRBD1; clone size: .; J gene: TRBJ2-7; V gene: TRBV3-1/TRBV3-2; CDR3 DNA: TGTGCCAGCAGCCAATACGGACAGGGGGCGGATGAGCAGTACTTC; CDR3 protein: CASSQYGQGADEQYF
D gene: .; clone size: .; J gene: TRBJ2-7; V gene: TRBV27; CDR3 DNA: TGTGCCAGCAGTTTAACGAGCTCCTACGAGCAGTACTTC; CDR3 protein: CASSLTSSYEQYF
D gene: .; clone size: .; J gene: TRBJ2-2; V gene: TRBV7-9; CDR3 DNA: TGTGCCAGCAGCCATGCCCCAGGGAAGAGGACCGGGGAGCTGTTTTTT; CDR3 protein: CASSHAPGKRTGELFF
D gene: .; clone size: .; J gene: TRBJ1-1; V gene: TRBV2; CDR3 DNA: TGTGCCAGTATTCCCGACAGCCCTGGGCTGGAAGCTTTCTTT; CDR3 protein: CASIPDSPGLEAFF
D gene: TRBD2; clone size: .; J gene: TRBJ2-3; V gene: TRBV7-3; CDR3 DNA: TGTGCCAGCAGCTTAACTAACCCGGGACTAGCGGGAGGCGATACGCAGTATTTT; CDR3 protein: CASSLTNPGLAGGDTQYF
D gene: .; clone size: .; J gene: TRBJ1-3; V gene: TRBV5-5; CDR3 DNA: TGTGCCAGCAGCTTGGGTGACAGCACGAGCTCTGGAAACACCATATATTTT; CDR3 protein: CASSLGDSTSSGNTIYF
D gene: .; clone size: .; J gene: TRBJ2-7; V gene: TRBV6-4; CDR3 DNA: TGTGCCAGCAGTGACTTACAGGAGAGCTCCTACGAGCAGTACTTC; CDR3 protein: CASSDLQESSYEQYF
D gene: TRBD1; clone size: .; J gene: TRBJ1-3; V gene: TRBV7-2; CDR3 DNA: TGTGCCAGCAGCCTGTGGCAGGGGGAAGGAAACACCATATATTTT; CDR3 protein: CASSLWQGEGNTIYF